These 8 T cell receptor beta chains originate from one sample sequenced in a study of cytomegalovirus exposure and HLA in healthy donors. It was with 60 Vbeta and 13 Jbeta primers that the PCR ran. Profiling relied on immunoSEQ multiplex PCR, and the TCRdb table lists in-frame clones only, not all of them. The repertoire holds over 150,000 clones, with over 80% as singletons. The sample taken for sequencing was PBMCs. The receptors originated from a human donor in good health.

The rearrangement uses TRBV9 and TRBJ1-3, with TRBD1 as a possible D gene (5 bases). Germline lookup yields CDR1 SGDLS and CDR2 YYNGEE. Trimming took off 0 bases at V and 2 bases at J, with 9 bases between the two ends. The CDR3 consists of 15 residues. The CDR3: CASSVAEDTGNTIYF. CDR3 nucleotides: TGTGCCAGCAGCGTAGCAGAGGACACTGGAAACACCATATATTTT.

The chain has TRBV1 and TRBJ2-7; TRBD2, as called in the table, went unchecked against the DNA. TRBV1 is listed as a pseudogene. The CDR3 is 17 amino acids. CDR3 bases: TGCACCAGCAGTCAAAGGGAGCGGGGAGCCGGGGCCTACGAGCAGTACTTC. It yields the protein CTSSQRERGAGAYEQYF.

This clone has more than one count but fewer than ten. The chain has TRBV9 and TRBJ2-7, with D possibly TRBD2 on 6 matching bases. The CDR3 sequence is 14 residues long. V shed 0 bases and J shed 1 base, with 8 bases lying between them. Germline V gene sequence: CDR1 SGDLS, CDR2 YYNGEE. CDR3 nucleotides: TGTGCCAGCAGCGTAGGGGGACTTTCCTACGAGCAGTACTTC. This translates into CASSVGGLSYEQYF. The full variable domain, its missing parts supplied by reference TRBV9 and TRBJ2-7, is DSGVTQTPKHLITATGQRVTLRCSPRSGDLSVYWYQQSLDQGLQFLIQYYNGEERAKGNILERFSAQQFPDLHSELNLSSLELGDSALYFCASSVGGLSYEQYFGPGTRLTVT.

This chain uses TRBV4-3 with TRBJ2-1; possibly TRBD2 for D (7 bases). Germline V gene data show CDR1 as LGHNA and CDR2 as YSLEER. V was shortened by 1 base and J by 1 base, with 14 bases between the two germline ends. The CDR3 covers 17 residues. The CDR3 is CASSQVGGQNSYNEQFF. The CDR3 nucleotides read TGCGCCAGCAGCCAAGTGGGGGGGCAAAATTCCTACAATGAGCAGTTCTTC.

The CDR3 sequence: CASSSQTDRGRGGYTF. CDR3 sequence (DNA): TGTGCCAGCAGTTCACAAACGGACAGGGGTCGGGGTGGCTACACCTTC. The rearrangement uses TRBV6-6 and TRBJ1-2; 9 bases are a match to TRBD1. The ends lost 4 bases at V and 7 bases at J; junction bases unmatched: 13. The length of the CDR3 is 16 residues. CDR1 MNHNY and CDR2 SVGAGI come from the germline V gene (reference sequence).

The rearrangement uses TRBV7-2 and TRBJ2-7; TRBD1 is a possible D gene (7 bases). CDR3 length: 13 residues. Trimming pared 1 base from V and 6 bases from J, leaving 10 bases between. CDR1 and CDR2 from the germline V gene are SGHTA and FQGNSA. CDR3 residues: CASSLVRDSEQYF. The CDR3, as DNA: TGTGCCAGCAGCTTAGTGCGGGACAGCGAGCAGTACTTC.

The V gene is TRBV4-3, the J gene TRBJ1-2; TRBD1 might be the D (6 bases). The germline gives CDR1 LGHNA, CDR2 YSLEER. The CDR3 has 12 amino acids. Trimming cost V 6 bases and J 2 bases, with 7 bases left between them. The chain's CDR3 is CASRTGNYGYTF. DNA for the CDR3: TGCGCCAGCAGGACAGGAAACTATGGCTACACCTTC.

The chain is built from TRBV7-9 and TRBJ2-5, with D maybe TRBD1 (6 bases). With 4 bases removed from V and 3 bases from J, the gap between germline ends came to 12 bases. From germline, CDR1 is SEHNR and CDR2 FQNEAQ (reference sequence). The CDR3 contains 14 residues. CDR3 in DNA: TGTGCCAGCAGCTACAGGGACGGTGAAGAGACCCAGTACTTC. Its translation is CASSYRDGEETQYF.